This T cell receptor (beta chain) was recorded in a study of blood T cell repertoires in COVID-19. Original handling: Cell counts per sample came from amplifying reference gene primers. Measured with immunoSEQ multiplex PCR; TCRdb has only the in-frame clones, and not every one. The DNA gave D and trimming, while V, J and clone size come from that table. This table has about 210,000 clones, around four fifths appearing once. CDR3 length: 12 amino acids. V gave up 10 bases and J gave up 7 bases, with 13 bases separating them. Germline-derived CDR1 and CDR2 are SNHLY and FYNNEI. The chain has TRBV2 and TRBJ1-4, with D perhaps matching TRBD1 (6 bases). The receptor comes from a woman between 45 and 65 years old with active or convalescent COVID-19. The material sequenced was peripheral blood. The CDR3 DNA is TGTGCCACCAGGGGAGGGGGTGAAAAACTGTTTTTT. The encoded protein is CATRGGGEKLFF.